One sample yielded the 13 T cell receptor beta chains listed below, sequenced in a study of T cell changes during pregnancy in multiple sclerosis. Data came from immunoSEQ multiplex PCR; TCRdb stores just in-frame clones and leaves some out. The repertoire holds 70,000 or so clones, over 90% seen once, with 0.25% to 0.3% in the top ten. Sequences were derived from CD4+ T cells from peripheral blood mononuclear cells, sampled after pregnancy. Every receptor here comes from a female donor with multiple sclerosis, enrolled in a pregnancy study.

The chain uses TRBV9 and TRBJ2-2; 11 bases fit TRBD1. Germline V gene lookup returns CDR1 SGDLS and CDR2 YYNGEE. V shed 7 bases and J 5 bases; nucleotides not matched to a gene: 4. CDR3 length: 14 residues. The chain's CDR3 is CASSGTGGTGELFF. For the CDR3, the DNA is TGTGCCAGCTCCGGGACAGGGGGTACCGGGGAGCTGTTTTTT. Together with reference TRBV9 and TRBJ2-2, the CDR3 gives the full variable domain: DSGVTQTPKHLITATGQRVTLRCSPRSGDLSVYWYQQSLDQGLQFLIQYYNGEERAKGNILERFSAQQFPDLHSELNLSSLELGDSALYFCASSGTGGTGELFFGEGSRLTVL.

The genes are TRBV7-3 and TRBJ2-3; weak D call: TRBD1 (5 bases). The germline CDR1 and CDR2 sequences are SGHTA and FQGTGA. Deletions cut 5 bases from V and 3 bases from J, with 12 bases between. CDR3 length equals 14 residues. CDR3 amino acids: CASSPDGATDTQYF. CDR3 bases: TGTGCCAGCAGCCCGGATGGGGCAACAGATACGCAGTATTTT.

This sequence joins TRBV5-6 and TRBJ2-1, with D perhaps TRBD1 (7 bases). There are 14 residues in the CDR3. Germline assignment: CDR1 SGHDT and CDR2 YYEEEE. V was clipped by 3 bases and J by 4 bases, with 11 bases between them. The chain's CDR3 is CASSWGDSYNEQFF. Here the CDR3 DNA reads TGTGCCAGCAGCTGGGGGGACAGTTACAATGAGCAGTTCTTC.

The chain is built from TRBV9 and TRBJ1-3; D gene unclear. The CDR3 has 12 amino acids. Looked up from germline, CDR1 is SGDLS and CDR2 is YYNGEE. V gave up 4 bases and J gave up 0 bases, with 2 bases separating them. The DNA of the CDR3 is TGTGCCAGCAGCTACTCTGGAAACACCATATATTTT. As protein: CASSYSGNTIYF.

This chain connects TRBV7-2 to TRBJ1-5; 7 bases align to TRBD1. The CDR3 is made up of 13 amino acids. CDR1 is SGHTA, CDR2 FQGNSA, per germline. V dropped 4 bases and J dropped 7; count of bases not matched to a gene: 4. The CDR3 protein is CASSSQGRQPQHF. The CDR3 nucleotides read TGTGCCAGCAGCTCACAGGGGCGCCAGCCCCAGCATTTT.

The chain is built from TRBV6-1 and TRBJ2-7; 8 bases map to TRBD2. The junction had 10 bases not matched to a gene; V was cut back by 1 base and J by 2 bases. There are 17 residues in the CDR3. From germline, CDR1 is MNHNS and CDR2 SASEGT. The CDR3 here is CASSEGSGGKPPYEQYF. The CDR3 coding sequence is TGTGCCAGCAGTGAAGGGAGCGGGGGAAAACCTCCCTACGAGCAGTACTTC.

This clone was seen just once. The chain uses TRBV18 and TRBJ2-1, with 8 positions matching TRBD1. The CDR3 is made up of 17 amino acids. The trim removed 3 bases at V and 7 bases at J, leaving 14 bases unmatched. The germline CDR1 and CDR2 sequences are KGHSH and LQKENI. CDR3 residues: CASSPTGQGFYGNEQFF. DNA for the CDR3: TGTGCCAGCTCACCGACCGGACAGGGCTTTTATGGGAATGAGCAGTTCTTC.

The rearrangement links TRBV13 to TRBJ1-1; D possibly corresponds to TRBD1 (5 bases). Germline loops: CDR1 PRHDT, CDR2 FYEKMQ (reference sequence). The CDR3 is 14 amino acids. V was cut by 5 bases and J by 0 bases, with 10 bases left in between. The DNA of the CDR3 is TGTGCCAGCAGCCCTGAGGACATGAACACTGAAGCTTTCTTT. Residues: CASSPEDMNTEAFF.

This chain uses TRBV28 with TRBJ2-7; 9 nucleotides match TRBD1. The CDR3 totals 15 residues. Germline V lookup: CDR1 MDHEN, CDR2 SYDVKM. V was clipped by 6 bases and J by 2 bases; unmatched bases: 8. Written as DNA, the CDR3 is TGTGCCAGCAGGGTGGGGACAGGGTTCCCCTACGAGCAGTACTTC. Amino acid sequence: CASRVGTGFPYEQYF.

This chain uses TRBV18 with TRBJ2-3, with D perhaps matching TRBD2 (5 bases). Germline CDR1 reads KGHSH; CDR2 reads LQKENI. The CDR3 length is 18 residues. Trimming stripped 1 base from V and 2 bases from J, with 19 bases between. As DNA, the CDR3 is TGTGCCAGCTCACCACTGGTCATCGGCAGCGGCTTCACAGATACGCAGTATTTT. Translation: CASSPLVIGSGFTDTQYF.

The chain is built from TRBV4-2 and TRBJ2-7; TRBD2 matches 11 bases. Germline V lookup: CDR1 LGHNA, CDR2 YNFKEQ. The CDR3 runs 18 residues. J was trimmed by 4 bases and V by 0 bases; bases with no gene match: 11. The CDR3 loop reads CASSQEAPRLAGLYEQYF. DNA for the CDR3: TGTGCCAGCAGCCAAGAAGCGCCGAGACTAGCGGGACTATACGAGCAGTACTTC.

This chain joins TRBV5-4 and TRBJ1-2; D remains unclear. V was pared by 5 bases and J by 0 bases, with 11 bases between. CDR1 and CDR2 (germline): SGHNT, YYREEE (reference sequence). The CDR3 covers 14 residues. CDR3 protein: CASSPDGANYGYTF. In DNA form, the CDR3 reads TGTGCCAGCAGTCCCGACGGAGCTAACTATGGCTACACCTTC.

V and J are TRBV16 and TRBJ2-5; TRBD1 might be the D (5 bases). Germline V gene data show CDR1 as KGHSY and CDR2 as FQNENV. Trimming removed 1 base from V and 4 bases from J, with 7 bases in between. The CDR3 has 13 residues. The CDR3 DNA sequence: TGTGCCAGCAGCCAATTACAGGCAGAGACCCAGTACTTC. This translates into CASSQLQAETQYF.